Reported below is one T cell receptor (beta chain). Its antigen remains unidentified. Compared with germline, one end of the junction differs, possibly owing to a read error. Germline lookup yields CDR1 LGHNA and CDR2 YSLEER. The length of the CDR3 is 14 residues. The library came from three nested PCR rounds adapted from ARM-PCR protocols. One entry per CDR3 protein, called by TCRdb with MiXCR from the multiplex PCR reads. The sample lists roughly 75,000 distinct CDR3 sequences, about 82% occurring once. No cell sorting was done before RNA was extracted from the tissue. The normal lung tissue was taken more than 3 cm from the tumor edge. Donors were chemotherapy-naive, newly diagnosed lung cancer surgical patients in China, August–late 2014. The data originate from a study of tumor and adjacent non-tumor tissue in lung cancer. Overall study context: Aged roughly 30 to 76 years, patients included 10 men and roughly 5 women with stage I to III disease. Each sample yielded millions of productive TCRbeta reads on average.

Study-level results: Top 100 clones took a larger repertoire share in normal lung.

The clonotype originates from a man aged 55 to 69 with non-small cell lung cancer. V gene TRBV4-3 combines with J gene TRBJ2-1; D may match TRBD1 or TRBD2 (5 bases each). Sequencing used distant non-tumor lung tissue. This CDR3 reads CTSSQDQGRDELFF. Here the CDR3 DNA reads TGCACCAGCAGCCAAGATCAGGGACGGGATGAGCTGTTCTTC.